Reported below is one T cell receptor beta chain. Its target is not known. The data were taken from a study of cytotoxic CD8 clonotypes in ibrutinib-treated CLL. Study-wide results and caveats: Measured clonality at baseline was greater than in age-matched healthy donors and tracked with circulating CD8+ T-cell counts.

Germline CDR1 SGHTS, CDR2 YDEGEE. The CDR3 loop spans 13 amino acids. V was shortened by 1 base and J by 1 base, with 5 bases between the two germline ends. Profiling relied on immunoSEQ multiplex PCR, and the TCRdb table lists in-frame clones only, not all of them. This table has around 330,000 clones, roughly two thirds appearing once. The specimen was PBMCs, collected after 36 months of ibrutinib treatment. This clonotype originated in a human donor with chronic lymphocytic leukemia. The chain links TRBV5-8 to TRBJ1-1; no clear D gene. CDR3 sequence (DNA): TGTGCCAGCAGCTTGTGGGAGAACACTGAAGCTTTCTTT. As protein: CASSLWENTEAFF.